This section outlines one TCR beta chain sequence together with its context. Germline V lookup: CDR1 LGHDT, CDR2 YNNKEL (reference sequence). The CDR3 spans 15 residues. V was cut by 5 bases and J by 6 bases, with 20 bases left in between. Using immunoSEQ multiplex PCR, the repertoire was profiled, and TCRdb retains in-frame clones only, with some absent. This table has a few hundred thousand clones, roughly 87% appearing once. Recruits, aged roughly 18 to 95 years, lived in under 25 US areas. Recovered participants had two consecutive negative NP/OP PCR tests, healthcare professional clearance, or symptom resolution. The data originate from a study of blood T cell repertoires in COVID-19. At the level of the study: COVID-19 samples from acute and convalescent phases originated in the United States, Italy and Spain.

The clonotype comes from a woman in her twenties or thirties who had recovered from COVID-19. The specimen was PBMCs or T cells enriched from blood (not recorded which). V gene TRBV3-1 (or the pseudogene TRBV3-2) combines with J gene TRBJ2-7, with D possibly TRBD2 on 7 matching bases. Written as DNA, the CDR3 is TGTGCCAGCAGCTCGCATACGCGGGGGCAGGGCGAGCAGTACTTC. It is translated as CASSSHTRGQGEQYF.